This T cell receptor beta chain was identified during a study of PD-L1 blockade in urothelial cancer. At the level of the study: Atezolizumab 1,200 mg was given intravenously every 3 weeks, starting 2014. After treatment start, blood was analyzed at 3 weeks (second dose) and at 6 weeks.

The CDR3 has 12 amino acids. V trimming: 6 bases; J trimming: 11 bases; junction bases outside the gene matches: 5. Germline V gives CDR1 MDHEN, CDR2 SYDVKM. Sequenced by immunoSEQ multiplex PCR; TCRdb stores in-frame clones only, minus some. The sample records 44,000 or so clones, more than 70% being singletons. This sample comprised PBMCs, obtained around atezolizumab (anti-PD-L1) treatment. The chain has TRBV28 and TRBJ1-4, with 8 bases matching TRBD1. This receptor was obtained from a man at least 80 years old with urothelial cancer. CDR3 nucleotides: TGTGCCAGCAGGCTCGACAGGGGCAAACTGTTTTTT. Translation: CASRLDRGKLFF.